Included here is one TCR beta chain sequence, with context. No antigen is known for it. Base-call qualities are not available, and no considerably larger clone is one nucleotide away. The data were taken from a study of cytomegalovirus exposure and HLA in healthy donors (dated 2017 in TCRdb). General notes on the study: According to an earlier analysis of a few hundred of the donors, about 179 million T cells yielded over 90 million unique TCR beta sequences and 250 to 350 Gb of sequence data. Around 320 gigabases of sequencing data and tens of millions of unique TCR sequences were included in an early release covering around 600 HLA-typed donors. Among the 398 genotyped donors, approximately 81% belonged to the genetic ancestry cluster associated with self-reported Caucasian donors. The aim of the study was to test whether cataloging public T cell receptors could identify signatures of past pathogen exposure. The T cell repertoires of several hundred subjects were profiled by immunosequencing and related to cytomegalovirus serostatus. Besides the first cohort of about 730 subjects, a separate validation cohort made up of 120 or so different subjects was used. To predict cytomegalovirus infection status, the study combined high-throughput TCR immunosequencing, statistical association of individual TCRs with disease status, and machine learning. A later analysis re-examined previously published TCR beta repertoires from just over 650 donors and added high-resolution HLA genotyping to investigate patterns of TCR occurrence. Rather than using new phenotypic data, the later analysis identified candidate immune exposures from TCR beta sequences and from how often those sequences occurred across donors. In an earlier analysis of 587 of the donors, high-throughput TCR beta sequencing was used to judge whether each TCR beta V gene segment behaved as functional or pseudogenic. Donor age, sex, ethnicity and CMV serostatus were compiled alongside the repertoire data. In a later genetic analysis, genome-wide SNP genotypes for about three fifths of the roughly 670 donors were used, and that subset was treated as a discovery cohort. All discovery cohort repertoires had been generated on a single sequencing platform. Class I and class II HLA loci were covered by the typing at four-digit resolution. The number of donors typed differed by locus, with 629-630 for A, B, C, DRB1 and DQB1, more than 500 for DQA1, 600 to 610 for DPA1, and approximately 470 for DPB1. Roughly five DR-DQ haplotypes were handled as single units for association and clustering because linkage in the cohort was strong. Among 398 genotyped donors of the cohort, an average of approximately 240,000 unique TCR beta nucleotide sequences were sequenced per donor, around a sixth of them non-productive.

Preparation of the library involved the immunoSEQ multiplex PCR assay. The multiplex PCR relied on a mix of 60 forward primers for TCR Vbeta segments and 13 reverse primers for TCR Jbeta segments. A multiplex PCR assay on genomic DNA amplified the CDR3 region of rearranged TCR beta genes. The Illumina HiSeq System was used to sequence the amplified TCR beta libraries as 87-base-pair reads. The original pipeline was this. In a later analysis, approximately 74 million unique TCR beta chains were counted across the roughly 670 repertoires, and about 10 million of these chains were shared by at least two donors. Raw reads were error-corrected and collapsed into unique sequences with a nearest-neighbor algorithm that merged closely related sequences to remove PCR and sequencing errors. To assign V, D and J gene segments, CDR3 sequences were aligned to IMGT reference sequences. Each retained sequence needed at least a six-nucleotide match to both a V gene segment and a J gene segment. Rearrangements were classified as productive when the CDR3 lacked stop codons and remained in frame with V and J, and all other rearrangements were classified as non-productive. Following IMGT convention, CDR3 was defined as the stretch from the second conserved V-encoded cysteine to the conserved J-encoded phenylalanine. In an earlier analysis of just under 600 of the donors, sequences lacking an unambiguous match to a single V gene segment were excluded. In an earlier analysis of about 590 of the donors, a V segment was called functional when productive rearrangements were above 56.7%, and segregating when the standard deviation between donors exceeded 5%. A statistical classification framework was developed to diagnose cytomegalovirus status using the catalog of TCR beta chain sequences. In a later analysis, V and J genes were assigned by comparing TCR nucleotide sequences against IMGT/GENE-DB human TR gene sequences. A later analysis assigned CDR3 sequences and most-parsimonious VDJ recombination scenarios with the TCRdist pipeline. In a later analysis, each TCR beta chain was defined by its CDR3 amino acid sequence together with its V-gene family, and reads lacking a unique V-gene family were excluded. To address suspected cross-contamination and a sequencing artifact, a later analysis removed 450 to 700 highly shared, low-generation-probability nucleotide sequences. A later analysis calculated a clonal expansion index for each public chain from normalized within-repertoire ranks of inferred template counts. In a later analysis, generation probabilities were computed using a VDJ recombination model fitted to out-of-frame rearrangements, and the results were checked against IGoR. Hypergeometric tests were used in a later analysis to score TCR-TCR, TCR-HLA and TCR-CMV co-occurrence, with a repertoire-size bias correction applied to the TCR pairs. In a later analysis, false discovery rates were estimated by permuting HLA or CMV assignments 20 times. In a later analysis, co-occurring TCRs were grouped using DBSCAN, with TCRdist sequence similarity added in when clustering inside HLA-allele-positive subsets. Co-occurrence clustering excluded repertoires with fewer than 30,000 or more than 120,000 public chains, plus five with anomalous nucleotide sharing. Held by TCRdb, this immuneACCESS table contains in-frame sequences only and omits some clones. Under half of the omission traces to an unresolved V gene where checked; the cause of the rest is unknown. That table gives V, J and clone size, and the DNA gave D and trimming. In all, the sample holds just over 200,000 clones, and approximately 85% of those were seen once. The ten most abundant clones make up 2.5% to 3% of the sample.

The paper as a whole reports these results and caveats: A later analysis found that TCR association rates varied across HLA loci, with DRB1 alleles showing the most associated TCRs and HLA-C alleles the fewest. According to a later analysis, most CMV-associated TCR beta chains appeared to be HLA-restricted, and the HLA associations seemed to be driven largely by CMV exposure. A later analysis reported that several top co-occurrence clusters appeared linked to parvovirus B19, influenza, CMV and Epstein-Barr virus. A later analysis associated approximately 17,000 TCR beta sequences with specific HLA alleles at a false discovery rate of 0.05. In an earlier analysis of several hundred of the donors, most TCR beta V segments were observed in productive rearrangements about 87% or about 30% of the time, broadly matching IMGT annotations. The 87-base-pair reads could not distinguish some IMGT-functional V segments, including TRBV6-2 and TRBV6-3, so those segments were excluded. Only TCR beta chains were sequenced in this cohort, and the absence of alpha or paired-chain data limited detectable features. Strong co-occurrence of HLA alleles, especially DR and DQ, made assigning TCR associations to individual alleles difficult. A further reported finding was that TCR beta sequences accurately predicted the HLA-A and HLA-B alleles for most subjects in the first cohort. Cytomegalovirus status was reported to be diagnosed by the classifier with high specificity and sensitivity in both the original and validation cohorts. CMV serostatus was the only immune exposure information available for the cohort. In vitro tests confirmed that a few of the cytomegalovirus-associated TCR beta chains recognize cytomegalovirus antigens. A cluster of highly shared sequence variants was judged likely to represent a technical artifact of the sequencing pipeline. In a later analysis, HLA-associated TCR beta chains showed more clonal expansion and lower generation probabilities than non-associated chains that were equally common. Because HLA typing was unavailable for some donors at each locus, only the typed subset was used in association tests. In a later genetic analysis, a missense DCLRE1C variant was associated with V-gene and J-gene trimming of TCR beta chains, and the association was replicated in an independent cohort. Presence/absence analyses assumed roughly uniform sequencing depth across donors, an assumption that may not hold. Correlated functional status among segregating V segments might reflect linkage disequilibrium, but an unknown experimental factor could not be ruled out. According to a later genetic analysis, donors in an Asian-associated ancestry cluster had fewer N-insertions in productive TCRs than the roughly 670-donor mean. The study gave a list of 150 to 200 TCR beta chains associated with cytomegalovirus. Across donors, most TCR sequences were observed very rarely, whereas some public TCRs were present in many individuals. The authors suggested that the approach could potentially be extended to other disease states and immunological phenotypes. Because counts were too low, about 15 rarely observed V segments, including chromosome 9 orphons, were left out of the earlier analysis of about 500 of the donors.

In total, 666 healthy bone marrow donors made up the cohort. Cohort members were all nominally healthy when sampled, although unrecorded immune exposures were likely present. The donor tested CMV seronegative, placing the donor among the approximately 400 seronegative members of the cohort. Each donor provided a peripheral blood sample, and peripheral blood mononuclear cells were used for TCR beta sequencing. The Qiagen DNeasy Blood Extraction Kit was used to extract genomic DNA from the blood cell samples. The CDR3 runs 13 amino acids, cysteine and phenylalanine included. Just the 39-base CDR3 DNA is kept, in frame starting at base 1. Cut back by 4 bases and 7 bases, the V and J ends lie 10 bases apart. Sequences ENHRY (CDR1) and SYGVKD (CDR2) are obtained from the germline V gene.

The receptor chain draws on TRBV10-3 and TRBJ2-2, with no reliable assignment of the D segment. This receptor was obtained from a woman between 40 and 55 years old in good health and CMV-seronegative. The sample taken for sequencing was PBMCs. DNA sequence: TGTGCCATCAGTGGGCCTGTGGTCGGGGAGCTGTTTTTT. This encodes CAISGPVVGELFF.